This T cell receptor beta chain was identified in a study of T cells in Graves' hyperthyroidism and ophthalmopathy. This clonotype was found many times. The V gene's germline CDR1 is DFQATT and CDR2 SNEGSKA (reference sequence). Deletions cut 0 bases from V and 0 bases from J, with 10 bases between. The CDR3 consists of 15 residues. Amplification of TCR beta CDR3 regions was performed using RNA transcripts as template. First-round RT-PCR targeting the TCR CDR3 was performed with the HTBI primer set. MiXCR was run by TCRdb on the multiplex PCR reads, yielding one entry per CDR3 protein. The repertoire holds a few hundred thousand distinct CDR3 sequences, with around 17% as singletons.

The V call is TRBV20-1, the J call TRBJ2-3; D may be TRBD2 (5 bases). The specimen was blood. This clonotype was sampled from a man in his forties or fifties with Graves' hyperthyroidism. The CDR3 DNA is TGCAGTGCTAGAGATGGTAGCGAAAGCACAGATACGCAGTATTTT. Translating gives CSARDGSESTDTQYF.